This T cell receptor beta chain was sequenced in a study of blood T cells in healthy people across ages. On this clonotype itself: Its target is unknown.

With a J-beta primer mix and a sample-barcoded 5' primer, a second PCR ran 7 to 11 cycles. Using its own MiXCR run on the 5' RACE reads, TCRdb lists one record per CDR3 protein. This sample has fewer than 800,000 distinct CDR3 sequences, with more than 20% found just once. Peripheral blood samples of 9 to 10 milliliters were drawn from each donor. General observations from the study: A strong correlation between TCR beta diversity and naive T cell percentage was seen. Long-lived and aged donors differed, with more naive CD4+ cells and higher diversity in the long-lived.

CDR1 DFQATT and CDR2 SNEGSKA come from the germline V gene (reference sequence). The CDR3 contains 15 residues. Trimming cost V 1 base and J 4 bases, with 16 bases left between them. Sample: blood. The receptor's source is a man aged 65 to 85 in good health. The chain recombines TRBV20-1 with TRBJ1-1; D gene ambiguous. CDR3 amino acids: CSARAPREGSTEAFF. DNA for the CDR3: TGCAGTGCTAGAGCCCCCCGCGAGGGAAGCACTGAAGCTTTCTTT.